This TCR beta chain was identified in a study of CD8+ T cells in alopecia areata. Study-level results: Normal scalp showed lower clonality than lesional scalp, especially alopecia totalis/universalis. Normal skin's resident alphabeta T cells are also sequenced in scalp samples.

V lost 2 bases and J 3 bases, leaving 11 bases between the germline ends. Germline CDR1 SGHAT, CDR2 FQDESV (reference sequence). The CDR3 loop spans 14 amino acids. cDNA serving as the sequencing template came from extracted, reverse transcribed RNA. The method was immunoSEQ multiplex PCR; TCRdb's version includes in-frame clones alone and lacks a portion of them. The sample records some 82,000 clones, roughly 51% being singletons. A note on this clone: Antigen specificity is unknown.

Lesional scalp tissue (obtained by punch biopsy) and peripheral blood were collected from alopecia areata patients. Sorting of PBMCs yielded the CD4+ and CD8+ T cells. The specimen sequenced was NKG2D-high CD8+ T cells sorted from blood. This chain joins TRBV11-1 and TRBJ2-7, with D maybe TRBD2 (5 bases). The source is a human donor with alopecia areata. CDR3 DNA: TGTGCCAGCAGCTTACGAGGGAACCACTACGAGCAGTACTTC. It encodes CASSLRGNHYEQYF.